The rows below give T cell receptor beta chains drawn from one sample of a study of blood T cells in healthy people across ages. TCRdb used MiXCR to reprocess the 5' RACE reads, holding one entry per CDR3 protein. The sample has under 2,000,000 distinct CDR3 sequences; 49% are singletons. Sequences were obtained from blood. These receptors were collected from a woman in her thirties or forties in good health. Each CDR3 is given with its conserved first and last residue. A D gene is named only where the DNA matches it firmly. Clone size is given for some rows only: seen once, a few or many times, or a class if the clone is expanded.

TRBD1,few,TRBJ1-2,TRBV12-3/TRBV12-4,CASSELGTGTEFNYGYTF,TGTGCCAGCAGCGAACTAGGGACCGGGACAGAATTTAACTATGGCTACACCTTC
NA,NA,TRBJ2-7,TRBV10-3,CAIRDGPGVEQYF,TGTGCCATTCGGGACGGTCCTGGGGTCGAGCAGTACTTC
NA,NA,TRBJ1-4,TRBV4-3,CASSQDAGRGEKLFF,TGCGCCAGCAGCCAAGATGCAGGGAGGGGTGAAAAACTGTTTTTT
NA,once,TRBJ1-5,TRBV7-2,CASRPSGYGGNQPQHF,TGTGCCAGCAGGCCCTCAGGGTACGGGGGCAATCAGCCCCAGCATTTT
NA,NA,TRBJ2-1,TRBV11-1,CASSLGRGWSNEQFF,TGTGCCAGCAGCTTAGGCCGGGGTTGGAGCAATGAGCAGTTCTTC
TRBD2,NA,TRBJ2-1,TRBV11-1,CASSIGLAGENEQFF,TGTGCCAGCAGCATCGGACTAGCGGGGGAGAATGAGCAGTTCTTC
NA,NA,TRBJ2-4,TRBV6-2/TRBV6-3,CASSALRTAKNIQYF,TGTGCCAGCAGTGCGCTACGGACTGCGAAAAACATTCAGTACTTC
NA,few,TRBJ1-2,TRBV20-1,CSVDNRGSRGYTF,TGCAGTGTCGACAACAGAGGGTCTCGGGGCTACACCTTC
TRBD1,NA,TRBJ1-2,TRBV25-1,CASSATGKNYGYTF,TGTGCCAGCAGTGCGACAGGGAAGAACTATGGCTACACCTTC
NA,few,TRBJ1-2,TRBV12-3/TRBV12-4,CASSYRRANYGYTF,TGTGCCAGCAGCTACAGGAGAGCTAACTATGGCTACACCTTC
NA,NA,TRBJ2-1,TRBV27,CASSWSPSSYNEQFF,TGTGCCAGCAGTTGGTCCCCAAGCTCCTACAATGAGCAGTTCTTC
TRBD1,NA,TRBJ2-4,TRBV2,CASLQGLQAKNIQYF,TGTGCCAGCCTACAGGGGCTTCAAGCCAAAAACATTCAGTACTTC
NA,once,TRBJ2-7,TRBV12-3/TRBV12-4,CASSFKTAYEQYF,TGTGCCAGCAGTTTTAAGACAGCGTACGAGCAGTACTTC
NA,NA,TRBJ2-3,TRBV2,CASSDREGSATQYF,TGTGCCAGCAGTGACAGGGAAGGCTCGGCTACGCAGTATTTT
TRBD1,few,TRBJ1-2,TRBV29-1,CSVDADRGNNYGYTF,TGCAGCGTTGATGCCGACAGGGGTAATAACTATGGCTACACCTTC
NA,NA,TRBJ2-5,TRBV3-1,CASSHLGETQYF,TGTGCCAGCAGCCACCTAGGGGAGACCCAGTACTTC
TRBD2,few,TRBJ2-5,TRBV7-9,CASSVGTSGETQYF,TGTGCCAGCAGCGTAGGGACTAGCGGGGAGACCCAGTACTTC
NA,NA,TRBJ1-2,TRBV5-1,CASSSPGLAGMRGYTF,TGCGCCAGCAGTTCTCCGGGGCTGGCAGGGATGAGGGGCTACACCTTC
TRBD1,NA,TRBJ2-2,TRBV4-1,CASSGAGPFAGTGDTGELFF,TGCGCCAGCAGCGGAGCGGGTCCCTTCGCCGGGACAGGAGACACCGGGGAGCTGTTTTTT
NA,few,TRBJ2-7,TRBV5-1,CASSLESNYEQYF,TGCGCCAGCAGCTTAGAATCGAACTACGAGCAGTACTTC
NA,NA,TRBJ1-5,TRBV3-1,CASSRRGADQPQHF,TGTGCCAGCAGTAGAAGGGGGGCCGATCAGCCCCAGCATTTT
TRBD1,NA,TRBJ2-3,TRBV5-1,CASSPLRQGSQDTQYF,TGCGCCAGCAGCCCCTTAAGACAGGGCAGTCAAGATACGCAGTATTTT
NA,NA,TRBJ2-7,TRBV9,CASSPAGSRSYEQYF,TGTGCCAGCAGCCCCGCCGGGAGCCGCTCCTACGAGCAGTACTTC
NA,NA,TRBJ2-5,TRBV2,CASRPRGAGETQYF,TGTGCCAGCAGGCCCCGGGGGGCAGGAGAGACCCAGTACTTC
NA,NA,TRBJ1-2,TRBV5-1,CASSSVPGDYDYTF,TGCGCCAGCAGCTCAGTCCCGGGGGACTATGACTACACCTTC
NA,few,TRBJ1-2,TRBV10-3,CAISDRSNYGYTF,TGTGCCATCAGTGACCGGAGTAACTATGGCTACACCTTC
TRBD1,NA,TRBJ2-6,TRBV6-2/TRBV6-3,CASSYSTGRFAGANVLTF,TGTGCCAGCAGTTACTCGACAGGGAGATTCGCTGGGGCCAACGTCCTGACTTTC
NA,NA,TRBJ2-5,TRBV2,CASLGGVYQETQYF,TGTGCCAGTTTAGGGGGGGTGTACCAAGAGACCCAGTACTTC
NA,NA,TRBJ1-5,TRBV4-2,CASSQDFGGGQPQHF,TGTGCCAGCAGCCAAGATTTTGGTGGAGGTCAGCCCCAGCATTTT
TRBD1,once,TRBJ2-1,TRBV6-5,CASSTTGLMPWTGGKSEQFF,TGTGCCAGCAGTACTACTGGTCTGATGCCCTGGACAGGGGGCAAGAGTGAGCAGTTCTTC
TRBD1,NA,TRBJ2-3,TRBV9,CASSVDWGQSTDTQYF,TGTGCCAGCAGCGTAGATTGGGGACAGAGCACAGATACGCAGTATTTT
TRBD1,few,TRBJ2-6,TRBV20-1,CSARTGGNSGANVLTF,TGCAGTGCTCGGACAGGGGGGAACTCTGGGGCCAACGTCCTGACTTTC
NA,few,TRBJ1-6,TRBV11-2,CASSSLGTGPNSPLHF,TGTGCCAGCAGCTCTCTAGGGACGGGGCCCAATTCACCCCTCCACTTT
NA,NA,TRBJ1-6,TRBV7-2,CASSLAGRGGPPHHF,TGTGCCAGCAGCTTAGCGGGCAGGGGAGGCCCACCCCACCACTTT
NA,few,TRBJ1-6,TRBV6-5,CASSETGNSPLHF,TGTGCCAGCAGTGAAACAGGGAATTCACCCCTCCACTTT
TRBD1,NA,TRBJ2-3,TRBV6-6,CANSYSATGSTDTQYF,TGTGCCAACAGTTACTCCGCGACAGGGAGCACAGATACGCAGTATTTT
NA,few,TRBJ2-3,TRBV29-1,CSVEAPPRYF,TGCAGCGTTGAGGCGCCCCCCCGGTATTTT
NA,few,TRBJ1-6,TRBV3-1,CASSQDMAANSPLHF,TGTGCCAGCAGCCAAGATATGGCAGCAAATTCACCCCTCCACTTT
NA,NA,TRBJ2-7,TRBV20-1,CSADPGGPHSYEQYF,TGCAGTGCCGATCCCGGGGGTCCTCACTCCTACGAGCAGTACTTC
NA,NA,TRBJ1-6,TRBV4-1,CASSQESVAYNSPLHF,TGCGCCAGCAGCCAAGAGAGTGTAGCCTATAATTCACCCCTCCACTTT
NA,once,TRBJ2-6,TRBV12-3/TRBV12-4,CASSPEGERSGANVPTF,TGTGCCAGCAGTCCGGAAGGGGAGCGCTCTGGGGCCAACGTCCCGACTTTC
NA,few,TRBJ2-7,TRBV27,CASSLSSGIEGQYF,TGTGCCAGCAGTTTATCGAGCGGAATAGAGGGCCAGTACTTC
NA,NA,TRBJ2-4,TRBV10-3,CAISGGHFNIQYF,TGTGCCATCAGTGGAGGACACTTTAACATTCAGTACTTC
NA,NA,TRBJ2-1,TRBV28,CASSLTSLEGGFNEQFF,TGTGCCAGCAGTTTAACCTCGTTAGAGGGGGGGTTTAATGAGCAGTTCTTC
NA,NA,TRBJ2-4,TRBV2,CASRLDSQAKNIQYF,TGTGCCAGCAGACTGGACAGCCAAGCCAAAAACATTCAGTACTTC
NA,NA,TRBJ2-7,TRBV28,CASSPTTGIGSNEQYF,TGTGCCAGCAGTCCCACCACAGGGATAGGTAGCAACGAGCAGTACTTC
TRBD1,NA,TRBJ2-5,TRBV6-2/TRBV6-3,CASSSRQGAHEETQYF,TGTGCCAGCAGTTCAAGACAGGGTGCCCATGAAGAGACCCAGTACTTC
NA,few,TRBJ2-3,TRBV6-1,CASRGSADTQYF,TGTGCCAGCAGGGGGAGCGCAGATACGCAGTATTTT
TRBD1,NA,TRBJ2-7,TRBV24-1,CATSDFKGAYEQYF,TGTGCCACCAGTGATTTTAAGGGGGCTTACGAGCAGTACTTC
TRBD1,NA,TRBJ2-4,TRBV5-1,CASSPGGTGGENIQYF,TGCGCCAGCAGCCCGGGCGGGACAGGGGGTGAAAACATTCAGTACTTC
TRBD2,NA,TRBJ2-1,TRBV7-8,CASSRRLAGGFEQFF,TGTGCCAGCAGCCGCCGACTAGCGGGGGGTTTTGAGCAGTTCTTC
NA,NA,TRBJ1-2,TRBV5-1,CASSLAAGINYGYTF,TGCGCCAGCAGCTTGGCGGCAGGGATAAACTATGGCTACACCTTC
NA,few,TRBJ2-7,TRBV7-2,CASSYTGSTSYEQYF,TGTGCCAGCAGCTACACGGGCAGCACCTCCTACGAGCAGTACTTC